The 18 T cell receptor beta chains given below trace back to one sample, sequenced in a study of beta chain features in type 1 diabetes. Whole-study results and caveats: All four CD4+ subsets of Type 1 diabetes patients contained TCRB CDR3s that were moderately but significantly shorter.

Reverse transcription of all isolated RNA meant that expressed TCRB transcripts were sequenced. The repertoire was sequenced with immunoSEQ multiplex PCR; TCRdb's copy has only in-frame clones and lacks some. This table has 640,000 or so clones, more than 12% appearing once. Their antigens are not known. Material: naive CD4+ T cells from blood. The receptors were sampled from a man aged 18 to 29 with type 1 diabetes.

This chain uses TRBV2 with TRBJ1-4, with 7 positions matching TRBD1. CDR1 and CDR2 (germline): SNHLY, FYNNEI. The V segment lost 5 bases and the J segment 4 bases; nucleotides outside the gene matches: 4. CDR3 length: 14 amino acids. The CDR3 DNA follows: TGTGCCAGCAGTCAGGGGGGGATTAATGAAAAACTGTTTTTT. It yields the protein CASSQGGINEKLFF.

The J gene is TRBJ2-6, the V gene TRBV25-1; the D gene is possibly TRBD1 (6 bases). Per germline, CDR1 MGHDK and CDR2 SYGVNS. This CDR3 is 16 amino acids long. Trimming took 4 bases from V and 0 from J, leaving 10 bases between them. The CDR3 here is CASSAGALSGANVLTF. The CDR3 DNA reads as TGTGCCAGCAGTGCAGGGGCGCTCTCTGGGGCCAACGTCCTGACTTTC.

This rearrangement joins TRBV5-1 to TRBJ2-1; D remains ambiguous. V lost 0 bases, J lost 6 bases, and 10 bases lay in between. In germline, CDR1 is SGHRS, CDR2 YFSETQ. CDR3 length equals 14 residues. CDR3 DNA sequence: TGCGCCAGCAGCTTGGAGTCAACCTTCAATGAGCAGTTCTTC. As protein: CASSLESTFNEQFF. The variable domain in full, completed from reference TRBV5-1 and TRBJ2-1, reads KAGVTQTPRYLIKTRGQQVTLSCSPISGHRSVSWYQQTPGQGLQFLFEYFSETQRNKGNFPGRFSGRQFSNSRSEMNVSTLELGDSALYLCASSLESTFNEQFFGPGTRLTVL.

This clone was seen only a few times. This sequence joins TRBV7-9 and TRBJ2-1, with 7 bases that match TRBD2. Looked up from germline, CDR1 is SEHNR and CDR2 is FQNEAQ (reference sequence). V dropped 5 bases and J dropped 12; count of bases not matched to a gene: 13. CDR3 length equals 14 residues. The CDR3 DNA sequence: TGTGCCAGCAGCGTAAGCGGGACTCTCGGATTGCAGTTCTTC. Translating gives CASSVSGTLGLQFF.

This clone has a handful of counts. CDR3 nucleotides: TGCAGCGTTGAACGGACCCGGGGACAGGCAAAGATGAACACTGAAGCTTTCTTT. This codes for CSVERTRGQAKMNTEAFF. V usage is TRBV29-1 and J usage is TRBJ1-1; 8 positions match TRBD1. V trimming: 2 bases; J trimming: 0 bases; junction bases outside the gene matches: 14. Germline assignment: CDR1 SQVTM and CDR2 ANQGSEA. The length of the CDR3 is 18 residues.

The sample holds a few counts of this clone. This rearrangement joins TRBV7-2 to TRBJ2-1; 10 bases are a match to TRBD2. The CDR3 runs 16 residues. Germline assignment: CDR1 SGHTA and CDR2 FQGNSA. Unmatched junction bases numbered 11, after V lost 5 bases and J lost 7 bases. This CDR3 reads CASSPWVAGGGNEQFF. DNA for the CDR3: TGTGCCAGCAGCCCCTGGGTAGCGGGGGGAGGGAATGAGCAGTTCTTC.

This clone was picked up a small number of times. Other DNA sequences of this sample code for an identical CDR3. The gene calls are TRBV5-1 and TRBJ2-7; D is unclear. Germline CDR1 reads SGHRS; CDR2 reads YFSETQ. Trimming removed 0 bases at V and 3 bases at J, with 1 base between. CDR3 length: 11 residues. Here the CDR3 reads CASSLGYEQYF. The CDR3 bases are TGCGCCAGCAGCTTGGGCTACGAGCAGTACTTC.

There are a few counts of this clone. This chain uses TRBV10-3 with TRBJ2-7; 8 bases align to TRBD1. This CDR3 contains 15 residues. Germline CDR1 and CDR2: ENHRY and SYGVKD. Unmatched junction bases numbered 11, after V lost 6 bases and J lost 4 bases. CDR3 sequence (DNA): TGTGCCATCAGGCCCCGGGACAGGAACGATTACGAGCAGTACTTC. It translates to CAIRPRDRNDYEQYF.

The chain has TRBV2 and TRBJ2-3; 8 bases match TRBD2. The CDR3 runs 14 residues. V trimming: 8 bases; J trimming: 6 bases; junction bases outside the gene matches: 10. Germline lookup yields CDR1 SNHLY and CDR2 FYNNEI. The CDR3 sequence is CASRGGLAVDTQYF. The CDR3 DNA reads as TGTGCCAGCCGCGGTGGACTAGCAGTCGATACGCAGTATTTT. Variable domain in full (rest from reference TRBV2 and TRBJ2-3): EPEVTQTPSHQVTQMGQEVILRCVPISNHLYFYWYRQILGQKVEFLVSFYNNEISEKSEIFDDQFSVERPDGSNFTLKIRSTKLEDSAMYFCASRGGLAVDTQYFGPGTRLTVL.

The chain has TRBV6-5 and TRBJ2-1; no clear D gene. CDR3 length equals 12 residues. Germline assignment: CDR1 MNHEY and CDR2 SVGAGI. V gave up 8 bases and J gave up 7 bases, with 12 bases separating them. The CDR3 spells CASRESLNEQFF. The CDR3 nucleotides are TGTGCCAGCCGTGAAAGCTTGAATGAGCAGTTCTTC.

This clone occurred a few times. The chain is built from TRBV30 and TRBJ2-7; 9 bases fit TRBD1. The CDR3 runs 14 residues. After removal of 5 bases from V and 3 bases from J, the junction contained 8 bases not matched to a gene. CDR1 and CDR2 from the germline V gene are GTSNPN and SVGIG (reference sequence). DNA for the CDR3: TGTGCCTGGGGGACAGGGACTGTCCTCTACGAGCAGTACTTC. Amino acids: CAWGTGTVLYEQYF.

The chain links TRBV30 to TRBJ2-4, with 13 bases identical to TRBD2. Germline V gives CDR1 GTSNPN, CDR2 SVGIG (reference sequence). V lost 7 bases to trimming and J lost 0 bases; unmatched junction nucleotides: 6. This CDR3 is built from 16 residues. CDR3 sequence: CASGLAGRLAKNIQYF. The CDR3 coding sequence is TGTGCCTCGGGACTAGCGGGACGGTTAGCCAAAAACATTCAGTACTTC.

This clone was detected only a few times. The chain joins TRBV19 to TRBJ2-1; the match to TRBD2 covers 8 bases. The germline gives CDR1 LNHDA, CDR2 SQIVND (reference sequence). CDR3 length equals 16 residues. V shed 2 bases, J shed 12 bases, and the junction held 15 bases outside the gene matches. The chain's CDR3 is CASSITPGLAGSRQFF. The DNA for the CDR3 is TGTGCCAGTAGTATAACTCCTGGGCTAGCGGGTTCCCGGCAGTTCTTC.

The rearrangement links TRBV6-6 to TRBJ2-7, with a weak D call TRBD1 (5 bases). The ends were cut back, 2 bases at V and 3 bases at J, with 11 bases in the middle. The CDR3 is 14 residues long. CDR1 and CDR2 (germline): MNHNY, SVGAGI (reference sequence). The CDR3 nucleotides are TGTGCCAGCAGTTACGCCAGGGTAAGCTACGAGCAGTACTTC. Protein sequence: CASSYARVSYEQYF.

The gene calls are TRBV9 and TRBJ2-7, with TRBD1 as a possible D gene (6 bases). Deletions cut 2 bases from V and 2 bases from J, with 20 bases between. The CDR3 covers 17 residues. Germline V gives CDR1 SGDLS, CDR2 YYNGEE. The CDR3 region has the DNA TGTGCCAGCAGCGTTGACATGGGACACGGGTCTCCCTACGAGCAGTACTTC. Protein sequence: CASSVDMGHGSPYEQYF.

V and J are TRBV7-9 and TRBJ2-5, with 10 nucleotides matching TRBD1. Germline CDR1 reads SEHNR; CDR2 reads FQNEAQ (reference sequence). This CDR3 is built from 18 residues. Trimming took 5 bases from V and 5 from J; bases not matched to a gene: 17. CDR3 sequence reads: CASSSRDRGIRAKETQYF. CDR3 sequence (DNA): TGTGCCAGCAGCAGCCGGGACAGGGGAATTCGGGCCAAGGAGACCCAGTACTTC.

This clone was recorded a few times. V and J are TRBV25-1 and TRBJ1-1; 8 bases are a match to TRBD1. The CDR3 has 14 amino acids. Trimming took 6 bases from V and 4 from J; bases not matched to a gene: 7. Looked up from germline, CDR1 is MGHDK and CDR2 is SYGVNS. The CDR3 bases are TGTGCCAGCAGAAAACAGGGGGGACTCACTGAAGCTTTCTTT. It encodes CASRKQGGLTEAFF.

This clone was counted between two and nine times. This CDR3 is CASSQLVTYNEQFF. In nucleotides, the CDR3 is TGTGCCAGCAGCCAATTGGTAACTTACAATGAGCAGTTCTTC. The chain has TRBV14 and TRBJ2-1; D unresolved. This CDR3 comprises 14 residues. With 2 bases removed from V and 4 bases from J, the gap between germline ends came to 9 bases. Looked up from germline, CDR1 is SGHDN and CDR2 is FVKESK.